Presented here are 20 T cell receptor beta chains from one specimen sequenced in a study of monozygotic twins with inflammatory bowel disease. TCRdb re-called the 5' RACE reads and catalogs CDR3 proteins one per entry, DNA excluded. In all, the sample yields a few hundred thousand distinct CDR3 sequences. The sequencing sample was made of blood. These receptors were obtained from a human donor with ulcerative colitis or Crohn's disease, or a healthy co-twin of an affected twin (not recorded which).

The chain has TRBV7-2 and TRBJ2-6. The CDR3 totals 16 residues. CDR1 and CDR2 (germline): SGHTA, FQGNSA. The chain's CDR3 is CASSLSLGSGANVLTF.

Here the CDR3 reads CASSGGGNLPFF. J is TRBJ2-1 and V is TRBV7-2; TCRdb's D call of TRBD2 is untestable without DNA. The CDR3 totals 12 residues. Germline-derived CDR1 and CDR2 are SGHTA and FQGNSA.

The chain uses TRBV18 and TRBJ1-1. In germline, CDR1 is KGHSH, CDR2 LQKENI. This CDR3 has 13 residues. CDR3 sequence: CASSPLENTEAFF. Supplemented by reference TRBV18 and TRBJ1-1, the full variable domain reads NAGVMQNPRHLVRRRGQEARLRCSPMKGHSHVYWYRQLPEEGLKFMVYLQKENIIDESGMPKERFSAEFPKEGPSILRIQQVVRGDSAAYFCASSPLENTEAFFGQGTRLTVV.

This chain connects TRBV18 to TRBJ2-7; the TCRdb D gene call, TRBD2, has no DNA to confirm it. The CDR3 spans 14 residues. Looked up from germline, CDR1 is KGHSH and CDR2 is LQKENI. CDR3 residues: CASSSVAGTYEQYF.

The chain couples TRBV2 to TRBJ1-3. The CDR3 spans 12 residues. Germline CDR1 and CDR2: SNHLY and FYNNEI. The CDR3 is CASSDPGNTIYF.

The rearrangement joins TRBV7-2 to TRBJ2-7; the TCRdb D gene call, TRBD2, has no DNA to confirm it. CDR3 length: 17 residues. Germline CDR1 reads SGHTA; CDR2 reads FQGNSA. The CDR3 spells CASSQTVAGGLPYEQYF.

This chain joins TRBV12-3 or TRBV12-4 and TRBJ1-5; TCRdb outputs TRBD1, but without DNA this stays unchecked. The CDR3 consists of 15 residues. The CDR3 is CVSSSTGVSNQPQHF.

The V call is TRBV12-3 or TRBV12-4, the J call TRBJ2-5; TCRdb picks TRBD1, but there is no DNA to check that call. The CDR3 contains 13 residues. CDR3 residues: CASTPGTQETRYF.

The V gene is TRBV9, the J gene TRBJ2-2; TCRdb names TRBD1, which stays unverified in the absence of DNA. The germline V gene has CDR1 SGDLS and CDR2 YYNGEE. CDR3 size: 16 residues. The CDR3: CASSGMGQLATGELFF.

This chain joins TRBV7-7 and TRBJ1-3. CDR3 length: 15 amino acids. Germline V lookup: CDR1 SSHAT, CDR2 FNYEAQ (reference sequence). The CDR3 loop reads CASSDGRFSGNTIYF.

The chain recombines TRBV7-2 with TRBJ2-2; the D call of TRBD2 rests on TCRdb alone, since no DNA is present to check it. The germline CDR1 and CDR2 sequences are SGHTA and FQGNSA. The CDR3 length is 16 residues. The CDR3 is CASSLVSTTTTGELFF. The full variable domain, with the rest looked up from reference TRBV7-2 and TRBJ2-2, is GAGVSQSPSNKVTEKGKDVELRCDPISGHTALYWYRQSLGQGLEFLIYFQGNSAPDKSGLPSDRFSAERTGGSVSTLTIQRTQQEDSAVYLCASSLVSTTTTGELFFGEGSRLTVL.

CDR3 protein: CSVEDPGETQYF. V usage is TRBV29-1 and J usage is TRBJ2-5; TCRdb outputs TRBD1, but without DNA this stays unchecked. Germline V gene lookup returns CDR1 SQVTM and CDR2 ANQGSEA. The CDR3 has 12 residues.

The chain uses TRBV5-4 and TRBJ2-1; without DNA, the TCRdb call of TRBD2 cannot be checked. From germline, CDR1 is SGHNT and CDR2 YYREEE (reference sequence). The CDR3 contains 13 residues. The CDR3 sequence: CASAAGVYNEQFF.

CDR3 residues: CASSPGSKRETQYF. The V call is TRBV12-3 or TRBV12-4, the J call TRBJ2-5; without DNA, the TCRdb call of TRBD1 cannot be checked. The CDR3 is made up of 14 amino acids.

The rearrangement uses TRBV5-6 and TRBJ2-2. The CDR3 spans 15 residues. Germline V lookup: CDR1 SGHDT, CDR2 YYEEEE. The CDR3 region is CASSRNSFNTGELFF.

The chain combines TRBV7-2 with TRBJ1-4; the D call of TRBD1 rests on TCRdb alone, since no DNA is present to check it. The CDR3 sequence is 14 residues long. The germline V gene encodes CDR1 SGHTA and CDR2 FQGNSA. CDR3 sequence reads: CASSFTGPNEKLFF.

The V call is TRBV15, the J call TRBJ2-7; TCRdb designates TRBD1, a call that cannot be tested without DNA. The CDR3 covers 15 residues. The germline V gene has CDR1 LNHNV and CDR2 YYDKDF (reference sequence). This CDR3 reads CATSRERGQNYEQYF. Full variable domain (rest looked up from reference TRBV15 and TRBJ2-7): DAMVIQNPRYQVTQFGKPVTLSCSQTLNHNVMYWYQQKSSQAPKLLFHYYDKDFNNEADTPDNFQSRRPNTSFCFLDIRSPGLGDTAMYLCATSRERGQNYEQYFGPGTRLTVT.

The chain is built from TRBV5-1 and TRBJ2-1; lacking DNA, the TRBD2 call made by TCRdb goes unchecked. The CDR3 contains 16 residues. The V gene's germline CDR1 is SGHRS and CDR2 YFSETQ. The CDR3 loop reads CASSLRTSGRFHEQFF. The whole variable domain, remainder taken from reference TRBV5-1 and TRBJ2-1, is KAGVTQTPRYLIKTRGQQVTLSCSPISGHRSVSWYQQTPGQGLQFLFEYFSETQRNKGNFPGRFSGRQFSNSRSEMNVSTLELGDSALYLCASSLRTSGRFHEQFFGPGTRLTVL.

The genes are TRBV12-3 or TRBV12-4 and TRBJ2-1; TCRdb reports TRBD1, a call that lacks DNA to check it against. The CDR3 is made up of 15 amino acids. CDR3 sequence: CASSFGLAGVYEQFF.

The chain uses TRBV24-1 and TRBJ2-3; TCRdb selects TRBD1, and the lack of DNA leaves this call unchecked. There are 14 residues in the CDR3. Germline lookup yields CDR1 KGHDR and CDR2 SFDVKD. CDR3 residues: CATRRGGFTDTQYF.